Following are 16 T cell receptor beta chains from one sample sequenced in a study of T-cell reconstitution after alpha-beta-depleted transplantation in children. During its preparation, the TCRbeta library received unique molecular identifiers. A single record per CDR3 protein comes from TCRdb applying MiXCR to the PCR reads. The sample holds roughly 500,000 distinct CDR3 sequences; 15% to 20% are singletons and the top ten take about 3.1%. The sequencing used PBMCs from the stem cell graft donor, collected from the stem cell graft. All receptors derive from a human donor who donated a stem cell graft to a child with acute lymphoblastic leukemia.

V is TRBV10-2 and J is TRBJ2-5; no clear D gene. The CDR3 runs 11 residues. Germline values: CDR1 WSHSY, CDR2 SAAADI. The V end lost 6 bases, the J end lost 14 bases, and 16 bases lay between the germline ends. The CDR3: CASSYGPERYF. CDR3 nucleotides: TGCGCCAGCAGCTACGGCCCTGAACGATACTTC.

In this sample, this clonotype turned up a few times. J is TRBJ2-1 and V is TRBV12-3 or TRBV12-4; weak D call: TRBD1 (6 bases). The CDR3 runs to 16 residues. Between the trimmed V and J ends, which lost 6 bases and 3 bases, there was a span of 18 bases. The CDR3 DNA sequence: TGTGCCAGCAGCTCCCGAGGGGCAGGGGTCTACAATGAGCAGTTCTTC. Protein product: CASSSRGAGVYNEQFF.

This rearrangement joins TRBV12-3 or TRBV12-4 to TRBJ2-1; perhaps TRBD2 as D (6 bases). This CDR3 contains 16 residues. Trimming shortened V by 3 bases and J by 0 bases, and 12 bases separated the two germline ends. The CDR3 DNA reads TGTGCCAGCAGTTTGGGGCGGGACGTCTCCTACAATGAGCAGTTCTTC. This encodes CASSLGRDVSYNEQFF.

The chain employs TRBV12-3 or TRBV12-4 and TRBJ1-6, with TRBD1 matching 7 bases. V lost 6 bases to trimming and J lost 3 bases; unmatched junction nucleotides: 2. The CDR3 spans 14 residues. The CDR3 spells CASSDRDYNSPLHF. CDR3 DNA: TGTGCCAGCAGCGACAGGGACTATAATTCACCCCTCCACTTT.

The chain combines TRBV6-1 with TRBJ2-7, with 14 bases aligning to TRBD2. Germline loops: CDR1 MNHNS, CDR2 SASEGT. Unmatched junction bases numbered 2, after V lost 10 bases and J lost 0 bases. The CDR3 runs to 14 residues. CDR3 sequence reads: CATGTSGSSYEQYF. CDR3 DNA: TGTGCCACTGGGACTAGCGGGAGCTCCTACGAGCAGTACTTC.

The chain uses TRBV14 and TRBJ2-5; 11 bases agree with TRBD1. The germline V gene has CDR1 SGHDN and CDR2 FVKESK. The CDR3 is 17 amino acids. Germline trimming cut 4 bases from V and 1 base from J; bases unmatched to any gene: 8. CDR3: CASSRPTGTGGQETQYF. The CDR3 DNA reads TGTGCCAGCAGCCGCCCAACCGGGACAGGGGGCCAAGAGACCCAGTACTTC.

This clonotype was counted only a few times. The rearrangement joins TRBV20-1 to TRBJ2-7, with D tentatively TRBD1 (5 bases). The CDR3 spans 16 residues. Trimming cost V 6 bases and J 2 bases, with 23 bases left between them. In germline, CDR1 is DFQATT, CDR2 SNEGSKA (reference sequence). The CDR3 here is CSASAGQGLLAYEQYF. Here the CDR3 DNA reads TGCAGTGCATCCGCCGGGCAGGGCCTCCTCGCCTACGAGCAGTACTTC.

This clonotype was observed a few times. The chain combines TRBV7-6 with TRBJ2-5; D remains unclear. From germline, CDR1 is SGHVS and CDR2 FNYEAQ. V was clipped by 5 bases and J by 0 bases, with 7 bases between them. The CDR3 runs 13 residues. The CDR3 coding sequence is TGTGCCAGCAGCCCGCTGTACCAAGAGACCCAGTACTTC. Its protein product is CASSPLYQETQYF.

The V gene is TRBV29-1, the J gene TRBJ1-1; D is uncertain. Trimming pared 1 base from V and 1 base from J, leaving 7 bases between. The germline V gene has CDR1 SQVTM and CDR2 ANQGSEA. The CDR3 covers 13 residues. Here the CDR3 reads CSVEVTANTEAFF. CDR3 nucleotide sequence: TGCAGCGTTGAAGTTACAGCGAACACTGAAGCTTTCTTT.

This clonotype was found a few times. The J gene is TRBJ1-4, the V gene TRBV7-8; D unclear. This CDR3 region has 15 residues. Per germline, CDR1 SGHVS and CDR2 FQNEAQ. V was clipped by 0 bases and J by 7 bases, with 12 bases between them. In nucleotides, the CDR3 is TGTGCCAGCAGCTTAGCTGGGTCTTCTGGTGAAAAACTGTTTTTT. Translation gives CASSLAGSSGEKLFF.

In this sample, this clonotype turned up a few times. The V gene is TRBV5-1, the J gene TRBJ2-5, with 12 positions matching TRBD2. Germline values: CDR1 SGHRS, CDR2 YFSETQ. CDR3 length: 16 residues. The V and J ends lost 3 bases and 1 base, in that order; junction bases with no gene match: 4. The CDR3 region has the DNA TGCGCCAGCAGCTCGACTAGCGGGAGTCTCCAAGAGACCCAGTACTTC. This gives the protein CASSSTSGSLQETQYF.

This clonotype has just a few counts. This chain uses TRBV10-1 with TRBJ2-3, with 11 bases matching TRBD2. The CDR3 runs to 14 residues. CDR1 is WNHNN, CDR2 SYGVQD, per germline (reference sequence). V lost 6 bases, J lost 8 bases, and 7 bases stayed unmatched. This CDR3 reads CASSPATSGATQYF. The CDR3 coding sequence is TGCGCCAGCAGCCCTGCGACTAGCGGGGCTACGCAGTATTTT.

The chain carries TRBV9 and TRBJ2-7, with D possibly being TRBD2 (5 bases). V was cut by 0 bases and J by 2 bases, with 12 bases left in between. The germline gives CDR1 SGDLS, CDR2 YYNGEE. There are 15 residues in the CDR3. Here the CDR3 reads CASSVGTGSAYEQYF. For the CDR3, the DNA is TGTGCCAGCAGCGTAGGGACGGGGTCAGCCTACGAGCAGTACTTC.

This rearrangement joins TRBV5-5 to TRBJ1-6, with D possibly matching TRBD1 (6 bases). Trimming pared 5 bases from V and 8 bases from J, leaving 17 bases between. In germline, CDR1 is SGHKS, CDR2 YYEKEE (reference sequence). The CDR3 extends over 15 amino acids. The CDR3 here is CASRSGGGLDSPLHF. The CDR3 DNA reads TGTGCCAGCAGAAGCGGGGGGGGCCTTGATTCACCCCTCCACTTT.

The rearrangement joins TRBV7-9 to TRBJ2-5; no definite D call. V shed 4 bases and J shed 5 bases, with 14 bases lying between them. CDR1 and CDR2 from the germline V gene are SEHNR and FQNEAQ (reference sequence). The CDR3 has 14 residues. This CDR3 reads CASSYTASGETQYF. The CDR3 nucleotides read TGTGCCAGCAGCTATACGGCTAGTGGTGAGACCCAGTACTTC.

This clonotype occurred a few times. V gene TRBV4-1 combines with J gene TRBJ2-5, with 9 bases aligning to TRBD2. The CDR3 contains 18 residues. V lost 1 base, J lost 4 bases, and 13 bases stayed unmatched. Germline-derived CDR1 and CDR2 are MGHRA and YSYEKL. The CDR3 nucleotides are TGCGCCAGCAGCCAAGGTCCGGTCTTTAGCGGGAGTAGAGAGACCCAGTACTTC. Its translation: CASSQGPVFSGSRETQYF.